These 11 T cell receptor beta chains came from one sample sequenced in a study of cytomegalovirus exposure and HLA in healthy donors. PCR used 60 Vbeta primers and 13 Jbeta primers. The method was immunoSEQ multiplex PCR; TCRdb's version includes in-frame clones alone and lacks a portion of them. Counted here are about 130,000 clones, 60% to 80% occurring once; the ten biggest clones make up 7.3%. The material sequenced was PBMCs. The receptor source for this set is a male donor in good health and CMV-seronegative.

The rearrangement joins TRBV19 to TRBJ2-7, with unresolved D. Per germline, CDR1 LNHDA and CDR2 SQIVND (reference sequence). The CDR3 covers 14 residues. The V end lost 5 bases, the J end lost 1 base, and 12 bases lay between the germline ends. CDR3 coding DNA: TGTGCCAGTAGTTTCGGAGACGGTTCCTACGAGCAGTACTTC. This translates into CASSFGDGSYEQYF.

This chain links TRBV5-6 with TRBJ2-7; 10 positions agree with TRBD1. Germline-derived CDR1 and CDR2 are SGHDT and YYEEEE. The junction had 9 bases not matched to a gene; V was cut back by 2 bases and J by 1 base. This CDR3 has 17 residues. CDR3 bases: TGTGCCAGCAGCTTCCGGACAGGGGGAGGTAGATCCTACGAGCAGTACTTC. It is translated as CASSFRTGGGRSYEQYF.

J is TRBJ1-1 and V is TRBV27; D is possibly TRBD1 (5 bases). CDR1 and CDR2 (germline): MNHEY, SMNVEV (reference sequence). V lost 0 bases and J 5 bases, leaving 16 bases between the germline ends. The CDR3 is made up of 16 amino acids. For the CDR3, the DNA is TGTGCCAGCAGTTTATCAACCGGGGGTTCGCGAACTGAAGCTTTCTTT. Its protein product is CASSLSTGGSRTEAFF.

This rearrangement joins TRBV23-1 to TRBJ2-7; 7 nucleotides line up with TRBD1. TRBV23-1 is labeled an ORF, and its function is uncertain. Unmatched junction bases numbered 26, after V lost 3 bases and J lost 6 bases. CDR3 length: 20 amino acids. For the CDR3, the DNA is TGCGCCAGCAGTCATGGGGCTCGGGGACAGTTAGTCGAAAGTAGGTTCGAGCAGTACTTC. It codes for CASSHGARGQLVESRFEQYF.

V usage is TRBV6-5 and J usage is TRBJ1-2; 7 bases match TRBD1. Germline-derived CDR1 and CDR2 are MNHEY and SVGAGI. The CDR3 contains 14 residues. V dropped 7 bases and J dropped 3; count of bases not matched to a gene: 8. This CDR3 reads CASNPGTDYYGYTF. The CDR3 coding sequence is TGTGCCAGCAACCCCGGGACAGACTACTATGGCTACACCTTC.

The chain carries TRBV10-3 and TRBJ2-7; 9 bases are a match to TRBD1. Trimming took 4 bases from V and 2 from J; bases not matched to a gene: 3. This CDR3 contains 14 residues. The V gene's germline CDR1 is ENHRY and CDR2 SYGVKD. The CDR3, as DNA: TGTGCCATCAGTGGGGGGACAGGGACCTACGAGCAGTACTTC. Amino acid sequence: CAISGGTGTYEQYF.

The rearrangement uses TRBV23-1 and TRBJ1-3; 8 bases align to TRBD1. TRBV23-1 has ORF status, its function being uncertain. The CDR3 contains 15 residues. V lost 8 bases to trimming and J lost 0 bases; unmatched junction nucleotides: 6. The CDR3, as DNA: TGCGCCAGCCGGGGACAGGTCTGCTCTGGAAACACCATATATTTT. It specifies CASRGQVCSGNTIYF.

The CDR3 DNA sequence: TGTGCCAGTAGGACAGGGGGCGCATTTGGGGAGACCCAGTACTTC. This gives the protein CASRTGGAFGETQYF. The J gene is TRBJ2-5, the V gene TRBV19, with TRBD1 identical over 10 bases. The junction had 9 bases not matched to a gene; V was cut back by 6 bases and J by 5 bases. Germline CDR1 reads LNHDA; CDR2 reads SQIVND (reference sequence). The CDR3 consists of 15 residues.

The CDR3 loop is CASMKGRGGNQPQHF. CDR3 nucleotide sequence: TGTGCCAGCATGAAAGGGCGGGGAGGCAATCAGCCCCAGCATTTT. The chain carries TRBV6-5 and TRBJ1-5; D remains ambiguous. The V gene's germline CDR1 is MNHEY and CDR2 SVGAGI. V was pared by 7 bases and J by 2 bases, with 15 bases between. The CDR3 is 15 amino acids.

The rearrangement joins TRBV7-2 to TRBJ2-5, with D tentatively TRBD2 (6 bases). Germline CDR1 SGHTA, CDR2 FQGNSA. Trimming stripped 7 bases from V and 5 bases from J, with 11 bases between. CDR3 length equals 12 residues. The CDR3 DNA follows: TGTGCCAGCACCCGGGGGACCGAGACCCAGTACTTC. Translation gives CASTRGTETQYF.

This rearrangement joins TRBV29-1 to TRBJ2-5; tentative D call: TRBD2 (6 bases). Per germline, CDR1 SQVTM and CDR2 ANQGSEA. V dropped 3 bases and J dropped 5 bases, with 22 bases sitting between them. This CDR3 spans 16 amino acids. The CDR3 loop reads CSVEGGSTTTRETQYF. CDR3 in DNA: TGCAGCGTTGAGGGGGGTAGCACTACGACTAGGGAGACCCAGTACTTC. Using reference TRBV29-1 and TRBJ2-5 for the parts outside the CDR3, the full variable domain is SAVISQKPSRDICQRGTSLTIQCQVDSQVTMMFWYRQQPGQSLTLIATANQGSEATYESGFVIDKFPISRPNLTFSTLTVSNMSPEDSSIYLCSVEGGSTTTRETQYFGPGTRLLVL.